Below, 19 T cell receptor beta chains from the same sample are listed, as sequenced in a study of blood T cell repertoires in COVID-19. Profiled with immunoSEQ multiplex PCR; TCRdb holds only in-frame clones, not every one. The sample includes around 250,000 clones, over 75% seen only once; the top ten take about 9.1%. The sequencing sample was made of peripheral blood. These receptors were collected from a human donor in a cohort sampled during active COVID-19.

The chain joins TRBV9 to TRBJ1-1; possible D gene TRBD1, 5 bases. CDR1 is SGDLS and CDR2 is YYNGEE in the germline V gene. The CDR3 has 14 residues. Deletions cut 3 bases from V and 4 bases from J, with 13 bases between. CDR3 sequence (DNA): TGTGCCAGCAGCGAGGGACTGATCGTCACTGAAGCTTTCTTT. Its translation: CASSEGLIVTEAFF.

The chain recombines TRBV19 with TRBJ1-1, with 9 positions matching TRBD1. CDR1 and CDR2 (germline): LNHDA, SQIVND (reference sequence). V was clipped by 7 bases and J by 4 bases; unmatched bases: 10. This CDR3 is 15 amino acids long. CDR3 nucleotide sequence: TGTGCCAGTACCGGGACAGGGCTGCCCCTCACTGAAGCTTTCTTT. Its translation: CASTGTGLPLTEAFF.

This chain joins TRBV28 and TRBJ1-4; 10 bases agree with TRBD1. The ends lost 6 bases at V and 8 bases at J; junction bases unmatched: 12. The CDR3 spans 16 residues. CDR1 and CDR2 from the germline V gene are MDHEN and SYDVKM. The CDR3 spells CASSMTGGGFREKLFF. In nucleotides, the CDR3 is TGTGCCAGCAGCATGACAGGGGGCGGCTTTCGGGAAAAACTGTTTTTT.

The DNA for the CDR3 is TGTGCCAGCAGCTCGTTACAGGGGTTTAGGGAAAAACTGTTTTTT. Translated: CASSSLQGFREKLFF. This chain links TRBV9 with TRBJ1-4; 7 nucleotides match TRBD1. Germline CDR1 reads SGDLS; CDR2 reads YYNGEE. Trimming at V came to 4 bases and at J to 8 bases, leaving 11 bases not matched to a gene. The CDR3 is made up of 15 amino acids.

The CDR3 DNA reads as TGTGCCAGCAGTGACATCCGGGTCAGAGAGACCCAGTACTTC. Its translation is CASSDIRVRETQYF. This chain links TRBV6-1 with TRBJ2-5, with D unclear. Looked up from germline, CDR1 is MNHNS and CDR2 is SASEGT. V lost 3 bases and J 4 bases, leaving 12 bases between the germline ends. This CDR3 region has 14 residues.

This clone was counted a single time. J is TRBJ1-2 and V is TRBV2, with 8 bases identical to TRBD1. V shed 9 bases and J 0 bases; nucleotides not matched to a gene: 6. CDR3 size: 14 residues. Looked up from germline, CDR1 is SNHLY and CDR2 is FYNNEI. CDR3 protein: CASRGQGPNYGYTF. Here the CDR3 DNA reads TGTGCCAGTAGAGGACAGGGACCTAACTATGGCTACACCTTC.

The chain couples TRBV5-1 to TRBJ1-4; D perhaps matches TRBD1 (5 bases). The CDR3 spans 16 residues. Germline assignment: CDR1 SGHRS and CDR2 YFSETQ. V lost 0 bases to trimming and J lost 3 bases, with 12 bases between them. The CDR3 sequence is CASSLGRSGPNEKLFF. The CDR3 nucleotides are TGCGCCAGCAGCTTGGGTCGATCAGGGCCTAATGAAAAACTGTTTTTT.

The V and J genes are TRBV6-1 and TRBJ2-5; TRBD2 matches 7 bases. The CDR3 totals 21 residues. Germline V gene sequence: CDR1 MNHNS, CDR2 SASEGT. J was trimmed by 4 bases and V by 2 bases; bases with no gene match: 25. The CDR3 DNA is TGTGCCAGCAGTGAATGGAGCGGGGACCCTTCCCGATTGAAATTAAGAGAGACCCAGTACTTC. Protein sequence: CASSEWSGDPSRLKLRETQYF.

The rearrangement links TRBV27 to TRBJ2-3, with D possibly being TRBD2 (6 bases). From germline, CDR1 is MNHEY and CDR2 SMNVEV (reference sequence). The CDR3 is 14 amino acids. Trimming shortened V by 8 bases and J by 0 bases, and 12 bases separated the two germline ends. CDR3 amino acids: CASRNGGSTDTQYF. The CDR3 nucleotides read TGTGCCAGCCGGAACGGGGGAAGCACAGATACGCAGTATTTT.

The chain joins TRBV2 to TRBJ2-4; D call uncertain. This CDR3 has 15 residues. Trimming took 2 bases from V and 8 from J, leaving 16 bases between them. The germline V gene encodes CDR1 SNHLY and CDR2 FYNNEI. CDR3: CASSESDIGRDIQYF. In DNA, the CDR3 is TGTGCCAGCAGTGAATCCGACATAGGTCGCGACATTCAGTACTTC.

The V and J genes are TRBV12-3 or TRBV12-4 and TRBJ1-1, with 7 nucleotides matching TRBD1. J lost 5 bases, V lost 6 bases, and 3 bases had no gene match. The length of the CDR3 is 12 residues. This CDR3 is CASSLTGTEAFF. The CDR3 bases are TGTGCCAGCAGCCTGACAGGGACTGAAGCTTTCTTT.

The genes are TRBV7-2 and TRBJ1-1; D may be TRBD1 (5 bases). V was trimmed by 5 bases and J by 0 bases, leaving 13 bases between them. The germline V gene has CDR1 SGHTA and CDR2 FQGNSA. CDR3 size: 15 residues. CDR3 protein: CASSVVPGLNTEAFF. In DNA, the CDR3 is TGTGCCAGCAGCGTGGTTCCAGGGTTGAACACTGAAGCTTTCTTT.

This clone was seen once. This chain uses TRBV19 with TRBJ2-1; 11 bases map to TRBD2. Trimming at V came to 1 base and at J to 6 bases, leaving 5 bases not matched to a gene. Germline values: CDR1 LNHDA, CDR2 SQIVND (reference sequence). This CDR3 comprises 16 residues. This chain's CDR3 is CASSIVAGGRSNEQFF. DNA of the CDR3: TGTGCCAGTAGTATAGTAGCGGGGGGGCGGTCCAATGAGCAGTTCTTC.

The V call is TRBV14, the J call TRBJ2-5, with D maybe TRBD2 (6 bases). CDR1 is SGHDN and CDR2 is FVKESK in the germline V gene. CDR3 length: 15 amino acids. Trimming pared 2 bases from V and 0 bases from J, leaving 10 bases between. In nucleotides, the CDR3 is TGTGCCAGCAGCCAATATGGGGAGGACCAAGAGACCCAGTACTTC. Amino acid sequence: CASSQYGEDQETQYF. The entire variable domain, with the rest obtained from reference TRBV14 and TRBJ2-5, is as follows: EAGVTQFPSHSVIEKGQTVTLRCDPISGHDNLYWYRRVMGKEIKFLLHFVKESKQDESGMPNNRFLAERTGGTYSTLKVQPAELEDSGVYFCASSQYGEDQETQYFGPGTRLLVL.

The rearrangement uses TRBV3-1 (or the pseudogene TRBV3-2) and TRBJ2-7; 7 nucleotides agree with TRBD1. J gave up 3 bases and V 2 bases, and 4 bases lay outside the gene matches. Looked up from germline, CDR1 is LGHDT and CDR2 is YNNKEL (reference sequence). CDR3 length: 14 residues. The DNA for the CDR3 is TGTGCCAGCAGCCAACTGAGACAGGGCTACGAGCAGTACTTC. It is translated as CASSQLRQGYEQYF.

This clone came up once. This chain joins TRBV19 and TRBJ2-4; TRBD2 aligns across 16 bases. The V gene's germline CDR1 is LNHDA and CDR2 SQIVND (reference sequence). Losses at the gene ends were 0 bases for V and 7 bases for J; bases not matched to a gene: 6. This CDR3 spans 18 amino acids. The CDR3 nucleotides read TGTGCCAGTAGTATAGAAGGGACTAGCGGGAGGGCCGGGAACATTCAGTACTTC. Protein product: CASSIEGTSGRAGNIQYF.

This sequence joins TRBV19 and TRBJ1-2, with D perhaps matching TRBD1 (5 bases). In germline, CDR1 is LNHDA, CDR2 SQIVND (reference sequence). The V and J ends lost 1 base and 4 bases respectively, with 13 bases between them. This CDR3 has 15 amino acids. DNA of the CDR3: TGTGCCAGTAGTATAGTTTTGAGCGGGGCCTATGGCTACACCTTC. This codes for CASSIVLSGAYGYTF.

The chain joins TRBV10-3 to TRBJ2-7; 7 nucleotides agree with TRBD2. With 3 bases clipped from V and 2 bases from J, the junction kept 7 bases outside the gene matches. The CDR3 length is 15 residues. The V gene's germline CDR1 is ENHRY and CDR2 SYGVKD. The CDR3 loop is CAISEPPGGTYEQYF. CDR3 in DNA: TGTGCCATCAGTGAACCCCCGGGAGGAACCTACGAGCAGTACTTC.

The chain is built from TRBV15 and TRBJ1-1; D is uncertain. The CDR3 length is 13 residues. Trimming removed 3 bases at V and 5 bases at J, with 10 bases between. CDR1 and CDR2 (germline): LNHNV, YYDKDF (reference sequence). The CDR3 loop is CATSRNWETEAFF. The CDR3 region has the DNA TGTGCCACCAGCAGGAATTGGGAGACTGAAGCTTTCTTT. Together with reference TRBV15 and TRBJ1-1, the CDR3 gives the full variable domain: DAMVIQNPRYQVTQFGKPVTLSCSQTLNHNVMYWYQQKSSQAPKLLFHYYDKDFNNEADTPDNFQSRRPNTSFCFLDIRSPGLGDTAMYLCATSRNWETEAFFGQGTRLTVV.